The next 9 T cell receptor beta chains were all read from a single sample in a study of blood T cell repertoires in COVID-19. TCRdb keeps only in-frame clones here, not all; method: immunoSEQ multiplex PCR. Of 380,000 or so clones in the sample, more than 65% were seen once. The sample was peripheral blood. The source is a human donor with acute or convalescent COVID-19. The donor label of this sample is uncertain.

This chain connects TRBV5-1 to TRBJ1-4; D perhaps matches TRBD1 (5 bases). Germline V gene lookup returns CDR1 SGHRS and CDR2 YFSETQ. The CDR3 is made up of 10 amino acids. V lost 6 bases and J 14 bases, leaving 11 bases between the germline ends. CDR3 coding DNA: TGCGCCAGCACCCAGGGAAGCCTGTTTTTT. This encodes CASTQGSLFF.

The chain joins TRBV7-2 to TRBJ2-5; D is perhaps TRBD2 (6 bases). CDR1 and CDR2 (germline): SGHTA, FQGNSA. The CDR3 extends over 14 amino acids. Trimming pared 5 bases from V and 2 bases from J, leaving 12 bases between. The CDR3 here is CASSPSGPQETQYF. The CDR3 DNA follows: TGTGCCAGCAGCCCGAGCGGGCCGCAAGAGACCCAGTACTTC. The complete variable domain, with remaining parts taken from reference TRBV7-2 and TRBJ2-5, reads GAGVSQSPSNKVTEKGKDVELRCDPISGHTALYWYRQSLGQGLEFLIYFQGNSAPDKSGLPSDRFSAERTGGSVSTLTIQRTQQEDSAVYLCASSPSGPQETQYFGPGTRLLVL.

The CDR3 reads CASSGDRAGANVLTF. In DNA, the CDR3 is TGTGCCAGCAGCGGGGACAGGGCTGGGGCCAACGTCCTGACTTTC. This chain joins TRBV5-8 and TRBJ2-6; 9 bases line up with TRBD1. Germline-derived CDR1 and CDR2 are SGHTS and YDEGEE. The CDR3 extends over 15 amino acids. Unmatched junction bases numbered 1, after V lost 4 bases and J lost 2 bases.

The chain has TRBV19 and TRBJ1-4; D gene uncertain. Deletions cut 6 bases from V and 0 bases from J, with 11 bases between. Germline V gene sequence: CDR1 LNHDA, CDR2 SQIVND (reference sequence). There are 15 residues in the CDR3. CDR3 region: CASRGRTATNEKLFF. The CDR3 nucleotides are TGTGCCAGTAGGGGCAGAACTGCAACTAATGAAAAACTGTTTTTT.

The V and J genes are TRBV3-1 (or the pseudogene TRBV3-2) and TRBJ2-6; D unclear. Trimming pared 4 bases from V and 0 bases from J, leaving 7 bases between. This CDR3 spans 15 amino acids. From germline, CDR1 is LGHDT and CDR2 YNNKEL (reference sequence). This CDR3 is CASSLTVSGANVLTF. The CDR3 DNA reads TGTGCCAGCAGCCTTACAGTCTCTGGGGCCAACGTCCTGACTTTC.

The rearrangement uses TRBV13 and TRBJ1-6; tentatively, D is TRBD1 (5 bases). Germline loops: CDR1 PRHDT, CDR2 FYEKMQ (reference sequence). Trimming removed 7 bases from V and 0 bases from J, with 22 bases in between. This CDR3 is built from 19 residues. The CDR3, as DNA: TGTGCCAGCATCCCCCTGTCCAGACAGTCGAGCTCCTATAATTCACCCCTCCACTTT. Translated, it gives CASIPLSRQSSSYNSPLHF.

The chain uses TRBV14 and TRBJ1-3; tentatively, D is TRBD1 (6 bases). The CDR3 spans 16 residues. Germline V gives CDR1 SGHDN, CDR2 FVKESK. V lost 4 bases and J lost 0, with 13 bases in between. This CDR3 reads CASSRIQGTSGNTIYF. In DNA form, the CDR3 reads TGTGCCAGCAGCCGGATACAGGGAACCTCTGGAAACACCATATATTTT.

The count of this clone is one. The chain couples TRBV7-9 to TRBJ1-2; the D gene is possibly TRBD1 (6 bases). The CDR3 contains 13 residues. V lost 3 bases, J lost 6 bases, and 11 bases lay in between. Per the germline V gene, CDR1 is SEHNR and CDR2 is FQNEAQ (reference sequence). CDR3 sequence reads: CASSLGQWDGYTF. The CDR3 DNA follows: TGTGCCAGCAGCTTGGGACAATGGGATGGCTACACCTTC.

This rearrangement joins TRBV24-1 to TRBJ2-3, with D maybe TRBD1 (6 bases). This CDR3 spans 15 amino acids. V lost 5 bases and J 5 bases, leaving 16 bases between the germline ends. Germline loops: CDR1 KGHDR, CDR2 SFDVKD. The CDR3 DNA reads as TGTGCCACCAGTGTGACAGGTGGATGGGAAGATACGCAGTATTTT. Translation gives CATSVTGGWEDTQYF.